This TCR beta chain was profiled in a study of shared clonotypes between healthy human individuals. Regarding the study as a whole: A generally larger estimated richness was seen in naive subsets than in memory subsets.

The assay was immunoSEQ multiplex PCR, and TCRdb's table has in-frame clones only and misses some. The sample includes 2.3 million or so clones, 80% to 95% seen only once; the top ten take roughly 0.36%. The authors divided CD4+ cells into CD45RA+ naive and CD45RA-negative memory subsets. V lost 5 bases and J 5 bases, leaving 15 bases between the germline ends. Germline values: CDR1 LNHDA, CDR2 SQIVND (reference sequence). The CDR3 length is 14 residues. Notes on this clone: Its antigen is currently unknown.

This chain uses TRBV19 with TRBJ1-2; D is uncertain. Sequencing was performed on naive CD4+ T cells from PBMCs. Subset indicated: CD45RA+ positively selected. This receptor was obtained from a man aged 18 to 30 in good health. Some clones in this sample may be carry-over from other donors' samples. CDR3 sequence reads: CASSPGSLRYGYTF. Written as DNA, the CDR3 is TGTGCCAGTAGTCCCGGGTCCCTGCGATATGGCTACACCTTC.